Listed here is a single T cell receptor beta chain. Its specificity is unknown. The data belong to a study of cytomegalovirus exposure and HLA in healthy donors. Study information: The 120 or so validation repertoires used a platform that matched the one used for the 600 to 750 first-cohort repertoires, as a later analysis reported.

CDR1 and CDR2 from the germline V gene are LNHDA and SQIVND (reference sequence). The CDR3 totals 16 residues. The J segment lost 7 bases and the V segment lost 5 bases, leaving 14 bases of the junction unmatched. Clones were read by immunoSEQ multiplex PCR, and TCRdb kept only the in-frame ones, dropping some. The data hold about 150,000 clones, with 86% observed a single time. Whole-study findings and limits: First-cohort TCR clusters were later found to tend to co-occur in the 120 or so validation repertoires.

Sequencing input: PBMCs. The chain carries TRBV19 and TRBJ2-1; 7 bases map to TRBD1. The receptor was isolated from a man aged 18 to 30 in good health and CMV-seropositive. The CDR3 loop is CASSPRQGAERNEQFF. The CDR3 DNA reads as TGTGCCAGTAGTCCCAGACAGGGTGCGGAGCGGAATGAGCAGTTCTTC. The full variable domain, rest sourced from reference TRBV19 and TRBJ2-1, is DGGITQSPKYLFRKEGQNVTLSCEQNLNHDAMYWYRQDPGQGLRLIYYSQIVNDFQKGDIAEGYSVSREKKESFPLTVTSAQKNPTAFYLCASSPRQGAERNEQFFGPGTRLTVL.